This TCR beta chain was sequenced during a study of blood T cell repertoires in COVID-19. Study details: COVID-19 samples, acute and convalescent, were from the United States, Italy and Spain.

Trimming took 5 bases from V and 6 from J; bases not matched to a gene: 8. The CDR3 covers 16 residues. Looked up from germline, CDR1 is SGHTA and CDR2 is FQGTGA. Recruits, aged roughly 18 to 100 years, lived in some 25 US areas. Up to 2 weeks before entering the study, exposed participants had met a COVID-19 case. Libraries were prepared by immunoSEQ multiplex PCR; TCRdb keeps only in-frame clonotypes and omits some of them. This table holds fewer than 250,000 clones, 83% found once. The V gene is TRBV7-3, the J gene TRBJ2-2, with 11 bases identical to TRBD2. Sequencing was done on a sample of PBMCs or T cells enriched from blood (not recorded which). The source of this sequence is a woman aged 35 to 49 who had been exposed to COVID-19. DNA of the CDR3: TGTGCCAGCAGCCGGCAGACTAGCGGGGCTGCCGGGGAGCTGTTTTTT. Its translation is CASSRQTSGAAGELFF.